This is a list of T cell receptor beta chains from one sample in a study of blood T cell repertoires in COVID-19. The repertoire was sequenced with immunoSEQ multiplex PCR; TCRdb's copy has only in-frame clones and lacks some. Seen here are approximately 75,000 clones, 75% to 95% observed once, and the top ten hold 6.9%. Material for sequencing was peripheral blood. These receptor sequences come from a human donor in a cohort sampled during active COVID-19. Both conserved end residues are part of each CDR3. The D gene is left open where the match is weak. Not every row has a clone size; where given, it reads once, few, many or a size class.

D	V	size	length	J	CDR3	DNA
TRBD1	TRBV24-1	NA	13	TRBJ2-1	CATSITGVNEQFF	TGTGCCACCAGCATAACAGGGGTCAATGAGCAGTTCTTC
NA	TRBV7-8	NA	17	TRBJ1-4	CASSPYIGATRREKLFF	TGTGCCAGCAGCCCGTATATTGGGGCAACCCGGCGTGAAAAACTGTTTTTT
NA	TRBV4-2	NA	15	TRBJ2-2	CASSHPSTNTGELFF	TGTGCCAGCAGCCACCCTAGCACGAACACCGGGGAGCTGTTTTTT
NA	TRBV5-6	few	15	TRBJ2-3	CASSSRQKITDTQYF	TGTGCCAGCAGCTCCCGACAGAAAATCACAGATACGCAGTATTTT
NA	TRBV6-5	NA	12	TRBJ2-7	CASRWQTYEQYF	TGTGCCAGCAGGTGGCAAACCTACGAGCAGTACTTC
TRBD1	TRBV30	NA	14	TRBJ1-4	CAWTSQGLSEKLFF	TGTGCCTGGACGTCACAGGGGCTGAGTGAAAAACTGTTTTTT
TRBD1	TRBV30	NA	15	TRBJ1-1	CAWSPIQGASVEAFF	TGTGCCTGGAGTCCTATACAGGGGGCATCCGTTGAAGCTTTCTTT
NA	TRBV4-3	NA	13	TRBJ1-5	CASSVGVNQPQHF	TGCGCCAGCAGCGTCGGAGTTAATCAGCCCCAGCATTTT
TRBD1	TRBV11-2	NA	16	TRBJ1-1	CASSLGGQALNTEAFF	TGTGCCAGCAGCTTGGGGGGACAGGCCTTGAACACTGAAGCTTTCTTT
NA	TRBV7-2	NA	15	TRBJ1-1	CASSLATGTYTEAFF	TGTGCCAGCAGCTTAGCTACAGGGACGTACACTGAAGCTTTCTTT
NA	TRBV10-3	many	15	TRBJ1-1	CAIRKNREKETEAFF	TGTGCCATCAGGAAGAACAGGGAGAAGGAAACTGAAGCTTTCTTT
NA	TRBV2	NA	15	TRBJ2-7	CASSEVGHGSYEQYF	TGTGCCAGCAGTGAAGTTGGGCACGGATCCTACGAGCAGTACTTC
TRBD2	TRBV3-1/TRBV3-2	NA	15	TRBJ2-1	CASSELAGDYNEQFF	TGTGCCAGCAGCGAACTAGCGGGGGACTACAATGAGCAGTTCTTC
NA	TRBV7-6	NA	18	TRBJ1-5	CASSYIATGVRGGQPQHF	TGTGCCAGCAGCTACATAGCGACCGGGGTCCGGGGAGGTCAGCCCCAGCATTTT
TRBD1	TRBV5-6	NA	14	TRBJ2-7	CASSPPGQGYEQYF	TGTGCCAGCAGCCCCCCAGGACAGGGCTACGAGCAGTACTTC
NA	TRBV4-2	NA	15	TRBJ1-2	CASSQEGQLNYGYTF	TGTGCCAGCAGCCAAGAAGGACAGCTGAACTATGGCTACACCTTC
TRBD1	TRBV12-3/TRBV12-4	NA	13	TRBJ2-3	CASSQRDRDTQYF	TGTGCCAGCAGCCAAAGGGACAGAGATACGCAGTATTTT
NA	TRBV6-1	NA	13	TRBJ1-2	CASSELGAYGYTF	TGTGCCAGCAGTGAGTTGGGGGCCTATGGCTACACCTTC
TRBD1	TRBV19	once	12	TRBJ1-2	CDPGQTLYGYTF	TGTGACCCGGGACAGACACTCTATGGCTACACCTTC
NA	TRBV19	NA	16	TRBJ1-2	CATIAVEGKGNYGYTF	TGTGCCACGATTGCTGTGGAGGGGAAAGGAAACTATGGCTACACCTTC
NA	TRBV6-5	NA	13	TRBJ1-4	CASSLRQAGGLFF	TGTGCCAGCAGTCTCCGACAGGCCGGAGGACTGTTTTTT
TRBD1	TRBV7-9	NA	18	TRBJ1-3	CASSPRDRPMDPRNTIYF	TGTGCCAGCAGCCCACGGGACAGGCCCATGGATCCCCGAAACACCATATATTTT
TRBD2	TRBV19	NA	15	TRBJ2-3	CASTRTSGPTDTQYF	TGTGCCAGTACTCGGACTAGCGGACCCACAGATACGCAGTATTTT
NA	TRBV5-1	NA	14	TRBJ1-3	CASSLREAGNTIYF	TGCGCCAGCAGCTTGCGGGAAGCGGGAAACACCATATATTTT
NA	TRBV3-1/TRBV3-2	NA	19	TRBJ1-6	CASSPSPGGLSSYNSPLHF	TGTGCCAGCAGCCCGTCGCCCGGGGGGCTAAGCTCCTATAATTCACCCCTCCACTTT
NA	TRBV5-1	NA	12	TRBJ1-4	CASSFTGGKLFF	TGCGCCAGCAGCTTTACCGGGGGAAAACTGTTTTTT
NA	TRBV20-1	NA	14	TRBJ2-3	CSASPKTSTDTQYF	TGCAGTGCTAGTCCCAAGACTAGCACAGATACGCAGTATTTT
NA	TRBV9	NA	15	TRBJ1-1	CASTASGRVNTEAFF	TGTGCCAGCACCGCCTCGGGCAGGGTGAACACTGAAGCTTTCTTT
NA	TRBV30	NA	15	TRBJ2-7	CAWSRPKTYSYEQYF	TGTGCCTGGAGTCGCCCCAAGACTTACTCCTACGAGCAGTACTTC
NA	TRBV6-6	NA	14	TRBJ1-1	CASSYAEVSTEAFF	TGTGCCAGCAGTTACGCCGAAGTTAGCACTGAAGCTTTCTTT
NA	TRBV20-1	NA	14	TRBJ1-4	CSASPIGDFLELFF	TGCAGTGCTAGTCCGATAGGGGACTTTCTTGAACTGTTTTTT
NA	TRBV5-5	few	16	TRBJ2-3	CASSLNGPRGADTQYF	TGTGCCAGCAGCTTGAATGGCCCTCGCGGGGCGGATACGCAGTATTTT
TRBD1	TRBV5-1	once	15	TRBJ2-1	CASSLGQGSYNEQFF	TGCGCCAGCAGCTTGGGACAGGGCTCCTACAATGAGCAGTTCTTC
TRBD1	TRBV19	NA	16	TRBJ1-2	CASSTPRTGRTPDYTF	TGTGCCAGTAGTACCCCCCGGACAGGGAGAACGCCTGACTACACCTTC
NA	TRBV5-4	NA	16	TRBJ2-2	CASRSDISVNTGELFF	TGTGCCAGCAGGAGTGATATATCGGTAAACACCGGGGAGCTGTTTTTT
TRBD1	TRBV7-9	NA	17	TRBJ1-1	CASSPKGQGAGNTEAFF	TGTGCCAGCAGCCCGAAGGGACAGGGGGCCGGGAACACTGAAGCTTTCTTT
TRBD1	TRBV28	NA	14	TRBJ1-2	CASSPPGQGFGYTF	TGTGCCAGCAGTCCTCCGGGACAGGGATTTGGCTACACCTTC
TRBD1	TRBV5-4	NA	15	TRBJ2-2	CASSLGQGTTGELFF	TGTGCCAGCAGCTTGGGACAGGGGACGACCGGGGAGCTGTTTTTT
TRBD2	TRBV9	NA	16	TRBJ2-5	CASSVGLAGIQETQYF	TGTGCCAGCAGCGTAGGGCTAGCGGGGATACAAGAGACCCAGTACTTC
NA	TRBV21-1	NA	15	TRBJ2-4	CASSKGGRAKNIQYF	TGTGCCAGCAGCAAAGGAGGGAGAGCCAAAAACATTCAGTACTTC
NA	TRBV5-1	NA	13	TRBJ2-5	CASSLAGGETQYF	TGCGCCAGCAGCTTGGCCGGGGGTGAGACCCAGTACTTC